A single sample is the source of the 4 T cell receptor beta chains below, sequenced in a study of cytotoxic CD8 clonotypes in ibrutinib-treated CLL. Sequencing used immunoSEQ multiplex PCR; TCRdb keeps in-frame clones, though not all of them. The sample lists about 200,000 clones; more than 65% were seen once. The specimen comprised PBMCs, sampled after 12 months of ibrutinib treatment. Every receptor here comes from a human donor with chronic lymphocytic leukemia.

The genes are TRBV4-1 and TRBJ1-5; no reliable D call. V lost 2 bases, J lost 5 bases, and 16 bases lay in between. The CDR3 is made up of 16 amino acids. Per germline, CDR1 MGHRA and CDR2 YSYEKL. Here the CDR3 DNA reads TGCGCCAGCAGCCAACCGTATCTGGGGTTAGATCAGCCCCAGCATTTT. Translated: CASSQPYLGLDQPQHF.

The chain couples TRBV7-9 to TRBJ1-2; tentative D call: TRBD1 (5 bases). Germline loops: CDR1 SEHNR, CDR2 FQNEAQ (reference sequence). The CDR3 is 14 amino acids. V gave up 7 bases and J gave up 1 base, with 13 bases separating them. CDR3 sequence (DNA): TGTGCCAGCACCCAACGAGACAGTAACTATGGCTACACCTTC. Amino acids: CASTQRDSNYGYTF. The variable domain in full, completed from reference TRBV7-9 and TRBJ1-2, reads DTGVSQNPRHKITKRGQNVTFRCDPISEHNRLYWYRQTLGQGPEFLTYFQNEAQLEKSRLLSDRFSAERPKGSFSTLEIQRTEQGDSAMYLCASTQRDSNYGYTFGSGTRLTVV.

This clone occurred a few times. The chain employs TRBV30 and TRBJ1-1; D is uncertain. Germline lookup yields CDR1 GTSNPN and CDR2 SVGIG (reference sequence). V lost 4 bases to trimming and J lost 1 base, with 7 bases between them. The CDR3 has 12 amino acids. Written as DNA, the CDR3 is TGTGCCTGGATTCGGGGGAACACTGAAGCTTTCTTT. This sequence encodes CAWIRGNTEAFF. Together with reference TRBV30 and TRBJ1-1, the CDR3 gives the full variable domain: SQTIHQWPATLVQPVGSPLSLECTVEGTSNPNLYWYRQAAGRGLQLLFYSVGIGQISSEVPQNLSASRPQDRQFILSSKKLLLSDSGFYLCAWIRGNTEAFFGQGTRLTVV.

The chain carries TRBV19 and TRBJ2-1; D is unresolved. The CDR3 loop spans 14 amino acids. With 4 bases removed from V and 9 bases from J, the gap between germline ends came to 16 bases. CDR1 LNHDA and CDR2 SQIVND come from the germline V gene (reference sequence). CDR3 loop: CASSTGPWGVEQFF. The CDR3 DNA follows: TGTGCCAGTAGTACCGGGCCTTGGGGTGTTGAGCAGTTCTTC.